These 7 T cell receptor beta chains came from one sample sequenced in a study of human T cells and chemical hapten exposure. Using its own MiXCR run on the RACE reads, TCRdb lists one record per CDR3 protein. The table has roughly 24,000 distinct CDR3 sequences, roughly 10% seen once; the top ten hold 6.6%. Time point denoted: patch test 2, 6 weeks after DPC sensitization. Treatment in this sample: therapeutic diphenylcyclopropenone sensitization with weekly scalp DPC. Source: whole blood, taken in connection with sensitization to the hapten diphenylcyclopropenone (DPC). These receptors all come from a young man with alopecia areata. Some clones in this sample may be carry-over from other donors' samples.

This clonotype came up a few times. The chain carries TRBV10-2 and TRBJ2-7; D gene unclear. The V gene's germline CDR1 is WSHSY and CDR2 SAAADI. Trimming left V 3 bases short and J 4 bases short, with 4 bases between. CDR3 length: 11 residues. The CDR3 DNA reads TGCGCCAGCAGTGACGGGTACGAGCAGTACTTC. Translated: CASSDGYEQYF.

V usage is TRBV6-2 or TRBV6-3 and J usage is TRBJ1-5, with D unclear. Trimming took 4 bases from V and 0 from J, leaving 10 bases between them. Germline CDR1 is MNHEY and CDR2 is SVGEGT. The CDR3 contains 15 residues. The CDR3 DNA reads TGTGCCAGCAGTTCTCAAGGGTATAGCAATCAGCCCCAGCATTTT. Translating it yields CASSSQGYSNQPQHF.

In its sample, this clonotype was seen many times. J is TRBJ1-2 and V is TRBV29-1, with a tentative D call TRBD1 (5 bases). Trimming stripped 4 bases from V and 7 bases from J, with 10 bases between. Germline CDR1 is SQVTM and CDR2 is ANQGSEA. The CDR3 length is 11 residues. The chain's CDR3 is CSVGFGAGYTF. The CDR3 DNA reads as TGCAGCGTTGGTTTCGGGGCTGGCTACACCTTC.

This clonotype was picked up many times. The rearrangement uses TRBV2 and TRBJ2-1; 12 nucleotides align to TRBD2. This CDR3 contains 16 residues. Germline loops: CDR1 SNHLY, CDR2 FYNNEI. V was clipped by 6 bases and J by 6 bases; unmatched bases: 9. The DNA for the CDR3 is TGTGCCAGCAGCCCCCAGACTAGCGGGAGCGGCAATGAGCAGTTCTTC. The encoded protein is CASSPQTSGSGNEQFF. The full variable domain, completed using reference TRBV2 and TRBJ2-1, is EPEVTQTPSHQVTQMGQEVILRCVPISNHLYFYWYRQILGQKVEFLVSFYNNEISEKSEIFDDQFSVERPDGSNFTLKIRSTKLEDSAMYFCASSPQTSGSGNEQFFGPGTRLTVL.

The rearrangement uses TRBV28 and TRBJ1-4; D is perhaps TRBD1 (5 bases). The CDR3 loop spans 13 amino acids. Germline V gene data show CDR1 as MDHEN and CDR2 as SYDVKM. Trimming removed 3 bases from V and 11 bases from J, with 13 bases in between. The CDR3 spells CASSLGGRGKLFF. CDR3 DNA sequence: TGTGCCAGCAGTTTGGGAGGGCGGGGGAAACTGTTTTTT.

The sample holds many counts of this clonotype. The gene calls are TRBV18 and TRBJ2-5; TRBD2 agrees at 8 bases. The CDR3 is 16 residues long. The germline gives CDR1 KGHSH, CDR2 LQKENI. The J segment lost 1 base and the V segment lost 3 bases, leaving 7 bases of the junction unmatched. The CDR3 nucleotides read TGTGCCAGCTCACCCGTTAGCGGGGCGGGCCAAGAGACCCAGTACTTC. It is translated as CASSPVSGAGQETQYF.

This clonotype was counted at least ten times. The V gene is TRBV6-2 or TRBV6-3, the J gene TRBJ2-2, with a tentative D call TRBD1 (5 bases). The V gene's germline CDR1 is MNHEY and CDR2 SVGEGT. The CDR3 contains 14 residues. V was shortened by 5 bases and J by 5 bases, with 12 bases between the two germline ends. CDR3 in amino acids: CASSIQEGTGELFF. CDR3 coding DNA: TGTGCCAGCAGTATACAGGAAGGGACCGGGGAGCTGTTTTTT.